The 32 T cell receptor beta chains given below trace back to one sample, sequenced in a study of Graves' ophthalmopathy and Graves' hyperthyroidism. For repertoire sequencing, the TCR beta CDR3 regions were amplified from RNA transcripts. The first round was an RT-PCR with HTBI primers, and the second round was a multiplex PCR. TCRdb used MiXCR to reprocess the multiplex PCR reads, holding one entry per CDR3 protein. The data show almost 400,000 distinct CDR3 sequences, with 15% to 20% seen just once and roughly 1.6% held by the top ten. The sequenced material came from peripheral blood. These receptors all stem from a woman aged 18-30 years with Graves' ophthalmopathy.

This clonotype came up many times. The rearrangement uses TRBV6-2 or TRBV6-3 and TRBJ1-2, with unresolved D. Looked up from germline, CDR1 is MNHEY and CDR2 is SVGEGT. V gave up 7 bases and J gave up 4 bases, with 13 bases separating them. The CDR3 extends over 13 amino acids. The CDR3 nucleotides read TGTGCCAGCACCGGACGACACTCCTATGGCTACACCTTC. Protein: CASTGRHSYGYTF.

In this sample, this clonotype turned up many times. The rearrangement uses TRBV6-2 or TRBV6-3 and TRBJ2-7; D is possibly TRBD1 (6 bases). The CDR3 has 13 amino acids. Deletions cut 7 bases from V and 4 bases from J, with 14 bases between. Per germline, CDR1 MNHEY and CDR2 SVGEGT. The CDR3 loop reads CASKGGFKYEQYF. In DNA, the CDR3 is TGTGCCAGCAAAGGGGGATTCAAATACGAGCAGTACTTC.

The chain recombines TRBV27 with TRBJ2-5; either TRBD1 or TRBD2 may fit D (5 bases each). This CDR3 contains 13 residues. The V and J ends lost 4 bases and 7 bases respectively, with 13 bases between them. Germline lookup yields CDR1 MNHEY and CDR2 SMNVEV (reference sequence). The CDR3 coding sequence is TGTGCCAGCAGTTCGTCCCGGGACGCGACCCAGTACTTC. Its protein is CASSSSRDATQYF.

The sample holds many counts of this clonotype. The J gene is TRBJ1-5, the V gene TRBV18; no clear D gene. Between the trimmed V and J ends, which lost 3 bases and 0 bases, there was a span of 9 bases. CDR3 size: 15 residues. Germline V lookup: CDR1 KGHSH, CDR2 LQKENI. In DNA, the CDR3 is TGTGCCAGCTCACCCGCCGGGAATAGCAATCAGCCCCAGCATTTT. Amino acids: CASSPAGNSNQPQHF.

There are many counts of this clonotype. This chain joins TRBV20-1 and TRBJ1-1, with D possibly TRBD1 on 5 matching bases. The CDR3 runs to 14 residues. Trimming cost V 7 bases and J 4 bases, with 19 bases left between them. The germline V gene has CDR1 DFQATT and CDR2 SNEGSKA (reference sequence). CDR3 DNA: TGCAGTGGGTTGGGACTTACACCTAGCACTGAAGCTTTCTTT. It encodes CSGLGLTPSTEAFF.

This clonotype was recorded at least ten times. This chain joins TRBV28 and TRBJ1-1; 7 bases are shared with TRBD1. The germline V gene encodes CDR1 MDHEN and CDR2 SYDVKM. V dropped 8 bases and J dropped 1; count of bases not matched to a gene: 4. CDR3 length equals 13 residues. The DNA for the CDR3 is TGTGCCAGCCTGGACAGGCAGAACACTGAAGCTTTCTTT. This gives the protein CASLDRQNTEAFF.

This clonotype was counted at least ten times. The V gene is TRBV7-2, the J gene TRBJ2-3, with no clear D. Per germline, CDR1 SGHTA and CDR2 FQGNSA. The germline V and J ends were trimmed by 3 bases and 3 bases, with 10 bases remaining between them. The CDR3 is 14 residues long. The CDR3 protein is CASSLRVGTDTQYF. For the CDR3, the DNA is TGTGCCAGCAGCTTGCGAGTGGGGACAGATACGCAGTATTTT.

There are many counts of this clonotype. The V call is TRBV27, the J call TRBJ1-5, with 7 bases fitting TRBD1. The V segment lost 5 bases and the J segment 7 bases; nucleotides outside the gene matches: 11. This CDR3 contains 15 residues. Germline V gives CDR1 MNHEY, CDR2 SMNVEV (reference sequence). The CDR3 sequence is CASSPRKGARQPQHF. In DNA form, the CDR3 reads TGTGCCAGCAGTCCGCGGAAGGGGGCGCGACAGCCCCAGCATTTT.

This clonotype was seen many times. The chain is built from TRBV28 and TRBJ2-7; D is ambiguous. The V end was cut by 3 bases, the J end by 3 bases, with 12 bases between. Germline CDR1 MDHEN, CDR2 SYDVKM. This CDR3 comprises 14 residues. CDR3 residues: CASSFVRSYYEQYF. The CDR3 region has the DNA TGTGCCAGCAGTTTTGTCAGGTCCTACTACGAGCAGTACTTC.

This clonotype was found many times. The rearrangement links TRBV30 to TRBJ1-1, with D possibly TRBD1 on 5 matching bases. Germline-derived CDR1 and CDR2 are GTSNPN and SVGIG (reference sequence). V lost 0 bases and J lost 11, with 16 bases in between. This CDR3 is 13 amino acids long. The CDR3 loop is CAWSVPERRGAFF. CDR3 in DNA: TGTGCCTGGAGTGTACCCGAGAGGCGGGGGGCTTTCTTT.

V usage is TRBV12-3 or TRBV12-4 and J usage is TRBJ1-2; D ambiguous. The CDR3 is 15 residues long. V lost 8 bases to trimming and J lost 5 bases, with 21 bases between them. This chain's CDR3 is CASSTLGSSSYGYTF. The CDR3 DNA reads TGTGCCAGCTCGACCTTGGGCAGCTCCTCTTATGGCTACACCTTC.

This clonotype was observed many times. At one end the junction does not follow the germline gene, possibly because of a read error. This sequence joins TRBV10-2 and TRBJ1-1; D call uncertain. Germline-derived CDR1 and CDR2 are WSHSY and SAAADI. The CDR3 has 12 amino acids. CDR3 loop: CASSGRNSEAFF. The CDR3 DNA is TGCGCCAGCAGTGGAAGGAACTCTGAAGCTTTCTTT.

Many counts were recorded for this clonotype. The chain couples TRBV20-1 to TRBJ2-7; D is unclear. This CDR3 comprises 18 residues. The V end was cut by 0 bases, the J end by 5 bases, with 26 bases between. The germline V gene has CDR1 DFQATT and CDR2 SNEGSKA (reference sequence). The CDR3 DNA follows: TGCAGTGCTAGAGAGCCGGGCAGTGGTGGATTTCGTCCAAACGAGCAGTACTTC. Encoded protein: CSAREPGSGGFRPNEQYF.

This clonotype was seen a few times. The chain carries TRBV6-2 or TRBV6-3 and TRBJ1-5, with 11 bases fitting TRBD1. J lost 5 bases, V lost 6 bases, and 3 bases had no gene match. CDR3 length: 14 residues. CDR1 is MNHEY and CDR2 is SVGEGT in the germline V gene. The DNA for the CDR3 is TGTGCCAGCAGAGGACAGGGGGCAGATCAGCCCCAGCATTTT. Protein: CASRGQGADQPQHF.

In this sample, this clonotype turned up once. This chain uses TRBV20-1 with TRBJ1-5, with TRBD1 identical over 8 bases. The V gene end was trimmed by 4 bases and the J gene end by 5 bases; junction bases not matched to a gene: 4. CDR1 is DFQATT, CDR2 SNEGSKA, per germline (reference sequence). The CDR3 runs 13 residues. CDR3 coding DNA: TGCAGTGCTAAGGACAGGGCCTATCAGCCCCAGCATTTT. Amino acid sequence: CSAKDRAYQPQHF.

This clonotype was observed at least ten times. This chain uses TRBV6-5 with TRBJ1-2; D might be TRBD1 (6 bases). The CDR3 consists of 16 residues. The V end was cut by 2 bases, the J end by 1 base, with 14 bases between. CDR1 is MNHEY and CDR2 is SVGAGI in the germline V gene. The CDR3 spells CASSYQWKGDNYGYTF. The CDR3 nucleotides read TGTGCCAGCAGTTACCAATGGAAGGGGGATAACTATGGCTACACCTTC.

This chain links TRBV6-1 with TRBJ2-1; 9 positions agree with TRBD1. This CDR3 is 15 amino acids long. The trim removed 5 bases at V and 8 bases at J, leaving 10 bases unmatched. The germline CDR1 and CDR2 sequences are MNHNS and SASEGT. CDR3 protein: CASSPGQGVVYEQFF. DNA for the CDR3: TGTGCCAGCAGTCCGGGACAGGGCGTAGTGTATGAGCAGTTCTTC.

The chain combines TRBV19 with TRBJ2-5; 7 nucleotides agree with TRBD2. Germline loops: CDR1 LNHDA, CDR2 SQIVND (reference sequence). CDR3 length: 14 amino acids. V lost 7 bases, J lost 2 bases, and 7 bases stayed unmatched. The CDR3 sequence is CASTPGGSQETQYF. As DNA, the CDR3 is TGTGCCAGTACCCCGGGAGGCTCTCAAGAGACCCAGTACTTC.

This clonotype has a count of ten or more. V gene TRBV12-3 or TRBV12-4 combines with J gene TRBJ2-7, with 7 bases aligning to TRBD1. Germline trimming cut 6 bases from V and 4 bases from J; bases unmatched to any gene: 6. This CDR3 region has 13 residues. The DNA for the CDR3 is TGTGCCAGCAGCCCACAGGGGTGGTACGAGCAGTACTTC. It encodes CASSPQGWYEQYF.

This clonotype was seen many times. The genes are TRBV7-2 and TRBJ1-2; D is uncertain. The CDR3 has 15 residues. Trimming left V 3 bases short and J 6 bases short, with 17 bases between. Germline assignment: CDR1 SGHTA and CDR2 FQGNSA. The DNA for the CDR3 is TGTGCCAGCAGCTTGTACGGGAGGCCCCTGGATGGCTACACCTTC. It yields the protein CASSLYGRPLDGYTF.

This clonotype was found many times. The chain joins TRBV25-1 to TRBJ2-7; the D gene is possibly TRBD1 (6 bases). V dropped 1 base and J dropped 4 bases, with 14 bases sitting between them. This CDR3 comprises 15 residues. Germline CDR1 and CDR2: MGHDK and SYGVNS. For the CDR3, the DNA is TGTGCCAGCAGTGAATCAGAACAGGGAAATTACGAGCAGTACTTC. It is translated as CASSESEQGNYEQYF.

This clonotype has at least ten counts. Lacking the conserved final phenylalanine or tryptophan, this CDR3 likely reflects a read error. The chain recombines TRBV5-1 with TRBJ1-6, with 8 bases identical to TRBD1. Germline lookup yields CDR1 SGHRS and CDR2 YFSETQ. The V and J ends lost 4 bases and 8 bases, in that order; junction bases with no gene match: 11. The CDR3 runs to 16 residues. DNA of the CDR3: TGCGCCAGCAGCCCCCGACAGGGGAGGAGTTATTCACCCCTCCACTCT. Residues: CASSPRQGRSYSPLHS.

V is TRBV20-1 and J is TRBJ1-5; tentatively, D is TRBD1 (5 bases). Germline V gene data show CDR1 as DFQATT and CDR2 as SNEGSKA (reference sequence). The CDR3 totals 13 residues. V lost 5 bases and J 7 bases, leaving 15 bases between the germline ends. CDR3: CSARSTAWQPQHF. CDR3 sequence (DNA): TGCAGTGCTCGATCGACAGCTTGGCAGCCCCAGCATTTT.

V is TRBV12-3 or TRBV12-4 and J is TRBJ2-7; 9 nucleotides agree with TRBD1. J lost 2 bases, V lost 6 bases, and 8 bases had no gene match. The CDR3 contains 15 residues. The CDR3 DNA follows: TGTGCCAGCAGCAAAACAGGGGGCGTCCCCTACGAGCAGTACTTC. Encoded protein: CASSKTGGVPYEQYF.

This clonotype came up many times. The chain combines TRBV28 with TRBJ2-5; 13 nucleotides agree with TRBD2. V shed 6 bases, J shed 1 base, and the junction held 8 bases outside the gene matches. The CDR3 is 17 amino acids. Looked up from germline, CDR1 is MDHEN and CDR2 is SYDVKM. CDR3 sequence (DNA): TGTGCCAGCAGGGGGACTAGCGGGGTGGGGGGCCAAGAGACCCAGTACTTC. Residues: CASRGTSGVGGQETQYF.

This clonotype has ten or more counts. The J gene is TRBJ1-5, the V gene TRBV6-5; 8 bases fit TRBD1. Trimming cost V 8 bases and J 2 bases; bases outside gene matches: 5. The CDR3 spans 14 residues. Germline CDR1 reads MNHEY; CDR2 reads SVGAGI. CDR3 region: CASLAGQGNQPQHF. CDR3 DNA: TGTGCCAGCCTAGCGGGACAGGGCAATCAGCCCCAGCATTTT.

This clonotype was seen repeatedly, ten times or more. The chain couples TRBV6-2 or TRBV6-3 to TRBJ1-5; D is ambiguous. V was shortened by 10 bases and J by 0 bases, with 13 bases between the two germline ends. CDR1 is MNHEY, CDR2 SVGEGT, per germline. This CDR3 has 14 residues. The CDR3 DNA is TGTGCCACCACGGACGGATATAGCAATCAGCCCCAGCATTTT. This gives the protein CATTDGYSNQPQHF.

This chain links TRBV28 with TRBJ2-2; 11 bases are a match to TRBD2. The germline V gene has CDR1 MDHEN and CDR2 SYDVKM. The CDR3 covers 16 residues. Trimming cost V 3 bases and J 6 bases; bases outside gene matches: 6. DNA for the CDR3: TGTGCCAGCAGTTTGTTAGCGGGGGGGCCCCCCGGGGAGCTGTTTTTT. Residues: CASSLLAGGPPGELFF.

This clonotype was detected ten times or more. The chain carries TRBV6-2 or TRBV6-3 and TRBJ1-5; D is unclear. Trimming shortened V by 1 base and J by 2 bases, and 6 bases separated the two germline ends. Germline values: CDR1 MNHEY, CDR2 SVGEGT. The CDR3 runs to 14 residues. The CDR3 nucleotides are TGTGCCAGCAGTTACTGGGCGGGCAATCAGCCCCAGCATTTT. Its translation is CASSYWAGNQPQHF.

The chain has TRBV28 and TRBJ1-1; D remains ambiguous. Germline V CDR1 and CDR2: MDHEN, SYDVKM. The CDR3 length is 13 residues. The germline V and J ends were trimmed by 3 bases and 2 bases, with 7 bases remaining between them. CDR3 sequence: CASSFPDNTEAFF. In DNA form, the CDR3 reads TGTGCCAGCAGTTTTCCGGATAACACTGAAGCTTTCTTT.

In its sample, this clonotype was seen many times. This sequence joins TRBV20-1 and TRBJ1-5; 7 positions match TRBD1. This CDR3 contains 15 residues. Per the germline V gene, CDR1 is DFQATT and CDR2 is SNEGSKA (reference sequence). Trimming cost V 3 bases and J 8 bases; bases outside gene matches: 13. The CDR3 region has the DNA TGCAGTGCTAGTTCCGGGACAGTACGTTTAGAGCCCCAGCATTTT. It encodes CSASSGTVRLEPQHF.

At least ten counts were recorded for this clonotype. In DNA, the CDR3 is TGTGCCAGCAGCCAACAACAGGGGGCTGGGAACTATGGCTACACCTTC. It translates to CASSQQQGAGNYGYTF. The chain recombines TRBV4-2 with TRBJ1-2, with 9 bases that match TRBD1. CDR3 length: 16 residues. From germline, CDR1 is LGHNA and CDR2 YNFKEQ. With V trimmed by 2 bases and J by 2 bases, 6 bases remained unmatched.